Each of the 27 T cell receptor beta chains below was sequenced from the same sample in a study of blood T cell repertoires in COVID-19. The protocol was immunoSEQ multiplex PCR, while the TCRdb copy is restricted to in-frame clones and leaves out a portion. The sample has around 240,000 clones; more than 75% are singletons. The sample consisted of peripheral blood. These receptors were taken from a woman between 25 and 40 years old who had recovered from COVID-19.

This chain uses TRBV7-2 with TRBJ2-7; 10 bases are shared with TRBD2. Losses at the gene ends were 1 base for V and 6 bases for J; bases not matched to a gene: 0. The CDR3 length is 13 residues. Germline-derived CDR1 and CDR2 are SGHTA and FQGNSA. CDR3 amino acids: CASSLERGGEQYF. CDR3 nucleotide sequence: TGTGCCAGCAGCTTAGAGCGGGGGGGCGAGCAGTACTTC.

The chain combines TRBV29-1 with TRBJ2-1; D may be TRBD2 (5 bases). CDR1 and CDR2 from the germline V gene are SQVTM and ANQGSEA. V was shortened by 6 bases and J by 6 bases, with 18 bases between the two germline ends. The CDR3 has 14 amino acids. The CDR3 loop reads CSVVSEGSPNEQFF. The CDR3 DNA follows: TGCAGCGTGGTGAGTGAGGGAAGCCCCAATGAGCAGTTCTTC.

The chain uses TRBV9 and TRBJ2-2, with TRBD1 matching 10 bases. The CDR3 consists of 18 residues. The germline gives CDR1 SGDLS, CDR2 YYNGEE. Trimming removed 4 bases from V and 7 bases from J; junction bases left unmatched: 16. This CDR3 reads CASSPRQGALELGGELFF. CDR3 DNA: TGTGCCAGCAGCCCTCGACAGGGGGCGTTGGAATTGGGCGGGGAGCTGTTTTTT.

V usage is TRBV11-2 and J usage is TRBJ2-5; 10 bases are a match to TRBD2. The trim removed 4 bases at V and 5 bases at J, leaving 16 bases unmatched. Germline-derived CDR1 and CDR2 are SGHAT and FQNNGV. This CDR3 has 18 amino acids. CDR3 loop: CASSSTVGSGGSRETQYF. The CDR3 nucleotides read TGTGCCAGCAGCTCCACGGTCGGTAGCGGGGGGTCCAGGGAGACCCAGTACTTC. The whole variable domain, remainder taken from reference TRBV11-2 and TRBJ2-5, is EAGVAQSPRYKIIEKRQSVAFWCNPISGHATLYWYQQILGQGPKLLIQFQNNGVVDDSQLPKDRFSAERLKGVDSTLKIQPAKLEDSAVYLCASSSTVGSGGSRETQYFGPGTRLLVL.

This chain joins TRBV3-1 (or the pseudogene TRBV3-2) and TRBJ1-2; no clear D. This CDR3 region has 15 residues. Trimming cost V 1 base and J 3 bases, with 12 bases left between them. Germline loops: CDR1 LGHDT, CDR2 YNNKEL (reference sequence). The CDR3, as DNA: TGTGCCAGCAGCCAAGGAGTCGGAGGATACTATGGCTACACCTTC. This encodes CASSQGVGGYYGYTF.

The chain couples TRBV18 to TRBJ2-7; 10 positions agree with TRBD1. The V gene end was trimmed by 5 bases and the J gene end by 5 bases; junction bases not matched to a gene: 6. This CDR3 contains 14 residues. Germline CDR1 reads KGHSH; CDR2 reads LQKENI. CDR3 coding DNA: TGTGCCAGCTCAATGTGGGGGACAGGGGACGAGCAGTACTTC. Its translation is CASSMWGTGDEQYF.

The V call is TRBV29-1, the J call TRBJ1-2; no clear D gene. Germline-derived CDR1 and CDR2 are SQVTM and ANQGSEA. The CDR3 length is 11 residues. V was trimmed by 3 bases and J by 8 bases, leaving 10 bases between them. The DNA of the CDR3 is TGCAGCGTTGACAGTTGGGAGGGCTACACCTTC. This encodes CSVDSWEGYTF.

This chain joins TRBV13 and TRBJ2-1, with TRBD2 matching 9 bases. Germline trimming cut 0 bases from V and 10 bases from J; bases unmatched to any gene: 7. The CDR3 has 15 residues. Germline V gene sequence: CDR1 PRHDT, CDR2 FYEKMQ (reference sequence). The DNA of the CDR3 is TGTGCCAGCAGCTTAGGCCGGCGGGGGGGCTGGGAGCAGTTCTTC. It yields the protein CASSLGRRGGWEQFF.

This clone has only a few counts. The J gene is TRBJ2-1, the V gene TRBV10-1; possible D gene TRBD2, 5 bases. CDR1 WNHNN and CDR2 SYGVQD come from the germline V gene (reference sequence). The V end was cut by 4 bases, the J end by 6 bases, with 25 bases between. The CDR3 runs to 18 residues. The DNA of the CDR3 is TGCGCCAGCAGTGGGCTCGTTGGACGGGGAAACGTGGGCAATGAGCAGTTCTTC. Its translation is CASSGLVGRGNVGNEQFF.

The chain links TRBV2 to TRBJ2-5; TRBD2 aligns across 11 bases. In germline, CDR1 is SNHLY, CDR2 FYNNEI. The CDR3 contains 15 residues. V was clipped by 7 bases and J by 2 bases; unmatched bases: 6. Here the CDR3 reads CASTTSGGLQETQYF. CDR3 nucleotide sequence: TGTGCCAGCACAACTAGCGGGGGTTTACAAGAGACCCAGTACTTC.

This chain connects TRBV12-3 or TRBV12-4 to TRBJ1-1, with D unclear. V was cut by 6 bases and J by 4 bases, with 9 bases left in between. CDR3 length: 12 residues. Here the CDR3 reads CASSSDSTEAFF. The DNA for the CDR3 is TGTGCCAGCAGCTCAGACTCCACTGAAGCTTTCTTT.

V is TRBV30 and J is TRBJ1-5; D is undetermined. The CDR3 contains 14 residues. CDR1 and CDR2 (germline): GTSNPN, SVGIG (reference sequence). The V end was cut by 0 bases, the J end by 6 bases, with 12 bases between. The CDR3 here is CAWSVGRVAQPQHF. The DNA for the CDR3 is TGTGCCTGGAGTGTAGGGAGGGTGGCTCAGCCCCAGCATTTT. The whole variable domain, filled in from reference TRBV30 and TRBJ1-5, reads SQTIHQWPATLVQPVGSPLSLECTVEGTSNPNLYWYRQAAGRGLQLLFYSVGIGQISSEVPQNLSASRPQDRQFILSSKKLLLSDSGFYLCAWSVGRVAQPQHFGDGTRLSIL.

The chain has TRBV10-3 and TRBJ2-1; TRBD2 is a possible D gene (6 bases). Looked up from germline, CDR1 is ENHRY and CDR2 is SYGVKD. The CDR3 consists of 15 residues. V lost 0 bases and J lost 9, with 15 bases in between. The CDR3 loop is CAISESGLPGGEQFF. The CDR3 nucleotides are TGTGCCATCAGTGAGTCGGGACTCCCCGGGGGTGAGCAGTTCTTC.

This chain connects TRBV5-1 to TRBJ1-1, with TRBD1 matching over 9 bases. This CDR3 comprises 15 residues. Germline values: CDR1 SGHRS, CDR2 YFSETQ. Losses at the gene ends were 4 bases for V and 9 bases for J; bases not matched to a gene: 13. The CDR3 region has the DNA TGCGCCAGCAGCGGATCCACAGGGGGCGGGCTACAAGCTTTCTTT. It translates to CASSGSTGGGLQAFF. Full variable domain (outside the CDR3, taken from reference TRBV5-1 and TRBJ1-1): KAGVTQTPRYLIKTRGQQVTLSCSPISGHRSVSWYQQTPGQGLQFLFEYFSETQRNKGNFPGRFSGRQFSNSRSEMNVSTLELGDSALYLCASSGSTGGGLQAFFGQGTRLTVV.

The chain uses TRBV11-3 and TRBJ2-5; TRBD2 aligns across 8 bases. With V trimmed by 5 bases and J by 5 bases, 4 bases remained unmatched. The CDR3 runs to 13 residues. Germline V gene data show CDR1 as SGHNT and CDR2 as YENEEA. The DNA for the CDR3 is TGTGCCAGCAGCCCAAGGACTAGCGAGACCCAGTACTTC. Translated, it gives CASSPRTSETQYF.

CDR3 sequence: CASSKDPLPSGEQYF. In DNA, the CDR3 is TGTGCCAGCAGTAAGGACCCTCTGCCGAGCGGGGAGCAGTACTTC. This chain links TRBV5-4 with TRBJ2-7, with D possibly matching TRBD2 (6 bases). Trimming took off 5 bases at V and 7 bases at J, with 22 bases between the two ends. CDR1 is SGHNT, CDR2 YYREEE, per germline (reference sequence). This CDR3 region has 15 residues.

The chain joins TRBV4-1 to TRBJ1-4; D gene ambiguous. CDR1 MGHRA and CDR2 YSYEKL come from the germline V gene. Trimming left V 0 bases short and J 4 bases short, with 12 bases between. The length of the CDR3 is 16 residues. CDR3 sequence (DNA): TGCGCCAGCAGCCAAGATCTGCCAGGCAGTAATGAAAAACTGTTTTTT. This codes for CASSQDLPGSNEKLFF.

The chain uses TRBV7-2 and TRBJ2-7, with D possibly TRBD1 on 5 matching bases. Looked up from germline, CDR1 is SGHTA and CDR2 is FQGNSA. V was trimmed by 4 bases and J by 7 bases, leaving 11 bases between them. This CDR3 comprises 12 residues. CDR3 in DNA: TGTGCCAGCAGCTCCCAGGGTGTTGAGCAGTACTTC. Amino acid sequence: CASSSQGVEQYF. Full variable domain (outside the CDR3, taken from reference TRBV7-2 and TRBJ2-7): GAGVSQSPSNKVTEKGKDVELRCDPISGHTALYWYRQSLGQGLEFLIYFQGNSAPDKSGLPSDRFSAERTGGSVSTLTIQRTQQEDSAVYLCASSSQGVEQYFGPGTRLTVT.

The chain employs TRBV11-2 and TRBJ1-6, with 7 bases identical to TRBD1. The CDR3 has 15 amino acids. CDR1 is SGHAT and CDR2 is FQNNGV in the germline V gene. V lost 6 bases, J lost 4 bases, and 6 bases stayed unmatched. The DNA of the CDR3 is TGTGCCAGCAGTCTAGGGACAGCTTATAATTCACCCCTCCACTTT. This encodes CASSLGTAYNSPLHF.

The chain carries TRBV7-9 and TRBJ2-5; D gene ambiguous. V was trimmed by 5 bases and J by 5 bases, leaving 15 bases between them. Germline assignment: CDR1 SEHNR and CDR2 FQNEAQ (reference sequence). The CDR3 extends over 14 amino acids. CDR3 nucleotide sequence: TGTGCCAGCAGCCAAGACAATCCTGGGGAGACCCAGTACTTC. Amino acids: CASSQDNPGETQYF.

The chain couples TRBV19 to TRBJ2-2; TRBD1 matches 7 bases. V trimming: 1 base; J trimming: 6 bases; junction bases outside the gene matches: 8. The CDR3 length is 16 residues. Looked up from germline, CDR1 is LNHDA and CDR2 is SQIVND (reference sequence). In DNA form, the CDR3 reads TGTGCCAGTAGTATAGTCGTATACAGGGGATCCGGGGAGCTGTTTTTT. It translates to CASSIVVYRGSGELFF.

The CDR3 region is CASSSTGGIGEKLFF. The DNA for the CDR3 is TGTGCCAGCAGCTCAACAGGGGGCATAGGGGAAAAACTGTTTTTT. The chain links TRBV7-3 to TRBJ1-4; 9 nucleotides line up with TRBD1. This CDR3 has 15 amino acids. V was clipped by 4 bases and J by 8 bases; unmatched bases: 8. Per the germline V gene, CDR1 is SGHTA and CDR2 is FQGTGA.

The CDR3 loop is CASTGTGGGETQYF. The CDR3 DNA reads TGCGCCAGCACTGGGACAGGCGGGGGAGAGACCCAGTACTTC. The chain links TRBV5-1 to TRBJ2-5; a weak D match, TRBD1 (8 bases). Per germline, CDR1 SGHRS and CDR2 YFSETQ. The length of the CDR3 is 14 residues. V lost 6 bases and J lost 4, with 16 bases in between.

V and J are TRBV19 and TRBJ1-1; TRBD1 is a possible D gene (5 bases). The CDR3 is made up of 14 amino acids. V lost 6 bases, J lost 2 bases, and 13 bases lay in between. Germline values: CDR1 LNHDA, CDR2 SQIVND (reference sequence). The CDR3: CASRTGDVNTEAFF. CDR3 DNA: TGTGCCAGTAGAACAGGAGACGTAAACACTGAAGCTTTCTTT. Looking up the rest from reference TRBV19 and TRBJ1-1 gives the full variable domain: DGGITQSPKYLFRKEGQNVTLSCEQNLNHDAMYWYRQDPGQGLRLIYYSQIVNDFQKGDIAEGYSVSREKKESFPLTVTSAQKNPTAFYLCASRTGDVNTEAFFGQGTRLTVV.

V is TRBV18 and J is TRBJ1-1; no clear D. Germline V gene data show CDR1 as KGHSH and CDR2 as LQKENI. This CDR3 is 14 amino acids long. The V and J ends lost 0 bases and 5 bases respectively, with 10 bases between them. Written as DNA, the CDR3 is TGTGCCAGCTCACCACCCGGAGGTCAAACTGAAGCTTTCTTT. Its protein product is CASSPPGGQTEAFF.

The rearrangement uses TRBV10-3 and TRBJ1-2, with TRBD1 identical over 7 bases. The CDR3 sequence is 14 residues long. In germline, CDR1 is ENHRY, CDR2 SYGVKD. The J segment lost 2 bases and the V segment lost 6 bases, leaving 6 bases of the junction unmatched. The CDR3 bases are TGTGCCATCAGCGGACAGGCAGAAAACTATGGCTACACCTTC. It specifies CAISGQAENYGYTF.

The chain is built from TRBV2 and TRBJ1-2, with D perhaps TRBD1 (5 bases). V was clipped by 5 bases and J by 7 bases, with 14 bases between them. CDR1 SNHLY and CDR2 FYNNEI come from the germline V gene. This CDR3 has 13 residues. The chain's CDR3 is CASSNQGLGGYTF. CDR3 bases: TGTGCCAGCAGTAACCAGGGTTTAGGTGGCTACACCTTC. The full variable domain, its missing parts supplied by reference TRBV2 and TRBJ1-2, is EPEVTQTPSHQVTQMGQEVILRCVPISNHLYFYWYRQILGQKVEFLVSFYNNEISEKSEIFDDQFSVERPDGSNFTLKIRSTKLEDSAMYFCASSNQGLGGYTFGSGTRLTVV.